Each of the 9 T cell receptor beta chains below was sequenced from the same sample in a study of T cells in Graves' hyperthyroidism and ophthalmopathy. Amplification of TCR beta CDR3 regions used RNA as the template. During a first-round RT-PCR of the TCR CDR3, the HTBI primer set was used. Using its own MiXCR run on the multiplex PCR reads, TCRdb lists one record per CDR3 protein. This sample has about 590,000 distinct CDR3 sequences; over 12% occur once, and the top ten carry about 6.6%. Sequencing was carried out using blood. These receptor sequences come from a woman younger than 35 with Graves' ophthalmopathy.

This clonotype has ten or more counts. This chain joins TRBV11-2 and TRBJ2-3; TRBD2 matches at 11 bases. Germline V gives CDR1 SGHAT, CDR2 FQNNGV. With 6 bases clipped from V and 2 bases from J, the junction kept 10 bases outside the gene matches. CDR3 length: 17 amino acids. The CDR3 bases are TGTGCCAGCAGGTCCCCCAGACTAGCGGGATCCACAGATACGCAGTATTTT. Translating it yields CASRSPRLAGSTDTQYF.

The rearrangement uses TRBV4-2 and TRBJ2-5; 8 bases map to TRBD2. The V gene end was trimmed by 0 bases and the J gene end by 2 bases; junction bases not matched to a gene: 8. Germline values: CDR1 LGHNA, CDR2 YNFKEQ. The CDR3 spans 17 residues. The CDR3 DNA follows: TGTGCCAGCAGCCAAGAAGGGGCTAGCGGGCCTCAAGAGACCCAGTACTTC. Translating gives CASSQEGASGPQETQYF.

This chain links TRBV9 with TRBJ2-6; 12 bases fit TRBD1. This CDR3 has 20 residues. CDR1 and CDR2 from the germline V gene are SGDLS and YYNGEE. J was trimmed by 1 base and V by 2 bases; bases with no gene match: 10. The CDR3 region has the DNA TGTGCCAGCAGCGTCGGGACAGGGGGCTATCACCCATCTGGGGCCAACGTCCTGACTTTC. It is translated as CASSVGTGGYHPSGANVLTF. The whole variable domain, remainder taken from reference TRBV9 and TRBJ2-6, is DSGVTQTPKHLITATGQRVTLRCSPRSGDLSVYWYQQSLDQGLQFLIQYYNGEERAKGNILERFSAQQFPDLHSELNLSSLELGDSALYFCASSVGTGGYHPSGANVLTFGAGSRLTVL.

This clonotype was counted between two and nine times. The chain links TRBV6-1 to TRBJ2-7; D could derive from TRBD1 or TRBD2 (6 bases each). The V gene's germline CDR1 is MNHNS and CDR2 SASEGT. Trimming removed 6 bases from V and 3 bases from J, with 9 bases in between. The CDR3 totals 12 residues. CDR3 sequence: CASRKGGYEQYF. In nucleotides, the CDR3 is TGTGCCAGCAGGAAGGGGGGCTACGAGCAGTACTTC.

Ten or more counts support this clonotype. The J gene is TRBJ1-1, the V gene TRBV6-1, with 9 bases identical to TRBD1. The CDR3 is 15 amino acids. The trim removed 10 bases at V and 5 bases at J, leaving 14 bases unmatched. Germline V gives CDR1 MNHNS, CDR2 SASEGT. CDR3: CATRILGQGDTEAFF. The CDR3, as DNA: TGTGCCACCCGGATTTTGGGACAGGGAGATACTGAAGCTTTCTTT.

This clonotype was seen ten or more times. This rearrangement joins TRBV28 to TRBJ1-2, with a possible D match to TRBD1 (5 bases). The length of the CDR3 is 13 residues. V lost 7 bases and J lost 2, with 11 bases in between. Germline loops: CDR1 MDHEN, CDR2 SYDVKM. The CDR3 here is CASMGGVNYGYTF. CDR3 DNA sequence: TGTGCCAGCATGGGAGGGGTCAACTATGGCTACACCTTC.

Many counts were recorded for this clonotype. The chain carries TRBV7-9 and TRBJ2-5, with D possibly TRBD1 on 5 matching bases. Germline V gene lookup returns CDR1 SEHNR and CDR2 FQNEAQ (reference sequence). This CDR3 has 14 residues. V lost 4 bases and J lost 2, with 11 bases in between. This CDR3 is CASSSTGLQETQYF. CDR3 coding DNA: TGTGCCAGCAGCTCCACAGGTCTACAAGAGACCCAGTACTTC.

This clonotype came up many times. The gene calls are TRBV4-1 and TRBJ1-1, with TRBD1 matching over 7 bases. The V gene end was trimmed by 4 bases and the J gene end by 1 base; junction bases not matched to a gene: 3. The germline gives CDR1 MGHRA, CDR2 YSYEKL. The CDR3 is 14 amino acids. The CDR3 loop reads CASSRDRTNTEAFF. The CDR3 DNA reads as TGCGCCAGCAGCCGGGACAGAACGAACACTGAAGCTTTCTTT.

Concerning this clonotype: Relative to the germline gene, one junction end is altered; a read error may explain this. The chain uses TRBV11-2 and TRBJ1-3, with D unclear. Looked up from germline, CDR1 is SGHAT and CDR2 is FQNNGV. The CDR3 consists of 16 residues. CDR3 nucleotides: TGTGCCAGCAGCTCTAAAGGTGGTCTAAGAGCAAACGCCATATATTTT. Its protein product is CASSSKGGLRANAIYF.